The 28 T cell receptor beta chains below were found in one sample sequenced in a study of memory CD4+ T cells and cytomegalovirus serostatus. Single viable CD3+CD4+CD8-CD45RO+ cells were sorted as the memory CD4+ T cells. The assay was immunoSEQ multiplex PCR, and TCRdb's table has in-frame clones only and misses some. Among tens of thousands of clones listed, about 81% were seen once. The specimen was memory CD4+ T cells from blood. Receptors were obtained from an adult in good health and CMV-seronegative.

As DNA, the CDR3 is TGTGCCAGCAGCTTAGTACCTAGCGGGACAGTTGGGGCCAACGTCCTGACTTTC. It translates to CASSLVPSGTVGANVLTF. The chain combines TRBV7-3 with TRBJ2-6; 9 nucleotides agree with TRBD2. The CDR3 is 18 amino acids. CDR1 SGHTA and CDR2 FQGTGA come from the germline V gene. The V segment lost 2 bases and the J segment 3 bases; nucleotides outside the gene matches: 8.

V is TRBV29-1 and J is TRBJ1-2; D call uncertain. CDR1 and CDR2 from the germline V gene are SQVTM and ANQGSEA. The ends were cut back, 3 bases at V and 4 bases at J, with 3 bases in the middle. This CDR3 is built from 10 residues. The CDR3 sequence: CSVDSYGYTF. DNA for the CDR3: TGCAGCGTTGACAGCTATGGCTACACCTTC. Full variable domain (rest looked up from reference TRBV29-1 and TRBJ1-2): SAVISQKPSRDICQRGTSLTIQCQVDSQVTMMFWYRQQPGQSLTLIATANQGSEATYESGFVIDKFPISRPNLTFSTLTVSNMSPEDSSIYLCSVDSYGYTFGSGTRLTVV.

This chain uses TRBV25-1 with TRBJ2-7, with D possibly being TRBD2 (5 bases). V was trimmed by 0 bases and J by 2 bases, leaving 11 bases between them. Germline CDR1 is MGHDK and CDR2 is SYGVNS. The CDR3 is made up of 15 amino acids. The CDR3 reads CASSEYARAPYEQYF. The CDR3 DNA reads TGTGCCAGCAGTGAATATGCGCGGGCGCCCTACGAGCAGTACTTC.

This clone was counted once. The chain links TRBV16 to TRBJ1-2; no clear D. This CDR3 contains 14 residues. Trimming took 5 bases from V and 5 from J, leaving 15 bases between them. Germline-derived CDR1 and CDR2 are KGHSY and FQNENV. The CDR3 here is CASSVKAGLYGYTF. Here the CDR3 DNA reads TGTGCCAGCAGCGTTAAGGCGGGTCTTTATGGCTACACCTTC.

This chain uses TRBV7-2 with TRBJ1-1; D is undetermined. In germline, CDR1 is SGHTA, CDR2 FQGNSA. Trimming stripped 5 bases from V and 3 bases from J, with 13 bases between. The CDR3 runs to 14 residues. CDR3 residues: CASSLQSGDTEAFF. The CDR3 region has the DNA TGTGCCAGCAGCCTCCAAAGTGGGGACACTGAAGCTTTCTTT. Full variable domain (missing parts from reference TRBV7-2 and TRBJ1-1): GAGVSQSPSNKVTEKGKDVELRCDPISGHTALYWYRQSLGQGLEFLIYFQGNSAPDKSGLPSDRFSAERTGGSVSTLTIQRTQQEDSAVYLCASSLQSGDTEAFFGQGTRLTVV.

The chain couples TRBV7-2 to TRBJ2-2; D is unresolved. Germline CDR1 and CDR2: SGHTA and FQGNSA. V lost 3 bases and J lost 8, with 13 bases in between. This CDR3 contains 14 residues. The CDR3 region has the DNA TGTGCCAGCAGCTTTACCTCGGCGGCAGGGGAGCTGTTTTTT. This encodes CASSFTSAAGELFF.

The rearrangement joins TRBV18 to TRBJ1-1; no definite D call. Germline V gives CDR1 KGHSH, CDR2 LQKENI. Deletions cut 3 bases from V and 4 bases from J, with 15 bases between. This CDR3 has 15 amino acids. The CDR3, as DNA: TGTGCCAGCTCACCGTTTAAGGAAGGGTTCACTGAAGCTTTCTTT. It codes for CASSPFKEGFTEAFF. The full variable domain, with the rest looked up from reference TRBV18 and TRBJ1-1, is NAGVMQNPRHLVRRRGQEARLRCSPMKGHSHVYWYRQLPEEGLKFMVYLQKENIIDESGMPKERFSAEFPKEGPSILRIQQVVRGDSAAYFCASSPFKEGFTEAFFGQGTRLTVV.

This clone has just a few counts. The chain has TRBV10-3 and TRBJ1-1, with D unresolved. The V end was cut by 3 bases, the J end by 2 bases, with 10 bases between. The CDR3 runs to 14 residues. Germline assignment: CDR1 ENHRY and CDR2 SYGVKD. CDR3 nucleotide sequence: TGTGCCATCAGTGACAGGACGGCTAACACTGAAGCTTTCTTT. Its translation is CAISDRTANTEAFF.

This clone was seen only a few times. This sequence joins TRBV5-5 and TRBJ2-2; D is ambiguous. The CDR3 has 16 residues. The germline gives CDR1 SGHKS, CDR2 YYEKEE (reference sequence). The V end was cut by 1 base, the J end by 6 bases, with 16 bases between. CDR3 protein: CASSLSKDGRAGELFF. CDR3 coding DNA: TGTGCCAGCAGCTTGTCTAAGGACGGAAGAGCCGGGGAGCTGTTTTTT.

In its sample, this clone was seen once. DNA for the CDR3: TGTGCCAGCAGCCCCTTTTTCGCGGGGGCCCTTCTTAATGAGCAGTTCTTC. Protein sequence: CASSPFFAGALLNEQFF. The rearrangement joins TRBV7-8 to TRBJ2-1; tentative D call: TRBD2 (7 bases). Germline CDR1 is SGHVS and CDR2 is FQNEAQ. CDR3 size: 17 residues. With 5 bases removed from V and 7 bases from J, the gap between germline ends came to 24 bases.

CDR3 sequence (DNA): TGTGCCAGCAGTGCCCGGACAGGGGAAGGAAACACCATATATTTT. Its translation: CASSARTGEGNTIYF. The chain uses TRBV6-1 and TRBJ1-3; 9 bases are a match to TRBD1. The V segment lost 4 bases and the J segment 4 bases; nucleotides outside the gene matches: 5. The CDR3 sequence is 15 residues long. CDR1 is MNHNS and CDR2 is SASEGT in the germline V gene.

This sequence joins TRBV7-9 and TRBJ2-7, with D possibly TRBD2 on 5 matching bases. Germline CDR1 SEHNR, CDR2 FQNEAQ (reference sequence). V dropped 2 bases and J dropped 7 bases, with 12 bases sitting between them. This CDR3 has 13 residues. The CDR3 region is CASSLTGVGEQYF. The CDR3 region has the DNA TGTGCCAGCAGCTTAACCGGGGTAGGAGAGCAGTACTTC.

The gene calls are TRBV6-4 and TRBJ2-7; 11 nucleotides line up with TRBD2. Germline values: CDR1 MRHNA, CDR2 SNTAGT. V gave up 5 bases and J gave up 2 bases; unmatched junction bases: 8. The CDR3 is 16 amino acids. In DNA form, the CDR3 reads TGTGCCAGCAGTCCACTAGCGGGAGTTCTACCCTACGAGCAGTACTTC. It translates to CASSPLAGVLPYEQYF.

V gene TRBV27 combines with J gene TRBJ1-5, with D hard to call. CDR3 length: 14 residues. Germline-derived CDR1 and CDR2 are MNHEY and SMNVEV (reference sequence). The V gene lost 7 bases and the J gene lost 5 bases, with 15 bases spanning the gap. CDR3 sequence (DNA): TGTGCCAGCAACGCCAGAGGCGAGCATCAGCCCCAGCATTTT. Residues: CASNARGEHQPQHF.

The chain recombines TRBV2 with TRBJ1-2; no reliable D call. V was trimmed by 1 base and J by 8 bases, leaving 8 bases between them. Germline CDR1 is SNHLY and CDR2 is FYNNEI. The CDR3 has 12 residues. The chain's CDR3 is CASSEGLGGYTF. CDR3 in DNA: TGTGCCAGCAGTGAAGGGTTGGGCGGCTACACCTTC.

The gene calls are TRBV18 and TRBJ2-3; 8 bases agree with TRBD2. Germline assignment: CDR1 KGHSH and CDR2 LQKENI. The CDR3 runs 16 residues. V lost 6 bases and J lost 5; bases outside the gene matches: 13. This chain's CDR3 is CASSRDTSGGGDTQYF. The DNA of the CDR3 is TGTGCCAGCTCCCGAGATACTAGCGGAGGGGGAGATACGCAGTATTTT.

The chain links TRBV19 to TRBJ2-7, with D possibly matching TRBD1 (5 bases). The germline V gene has CDR1 LNHDA and CDR2 SQIVND (reference sequence). The CDR3 is 14 amino acids. Deletions cut 4 bases from V and 2 bases from J, with 12 bases between. The CDR3 reads CASSKQTDPYEQYF. In DNA form, the CDR3 reads TGTGCCAGTAGTAAACAGACAGACCCCTACGAGCAGTACTTC.

The rearrangement joins TRBV6-1 to TRBJ1-5; 7 bases agree with TRBD1. In germline, CDR1 is MNHNS, CDR2 SASEGT. This CDR3 spans 14 amino acids. Trimming cost V 6 bases and J 4 bases; bases outside gene matches: 6. DNA of the CDR3: TGTGCCAGCAGCCTGGGACAGCATAATCAGCCCCAGCATTTT. Residues: CASSLGQHNQPQHF.

This clone was picked up a small number of times. The chain uses TRBV9 and TRBJ1-1; maybe TRBD1 (5 bases). The CDR3 has 15 amino acids. V shed 0 bases and J shed 7 bases, with 16 bases lying between them. Per germline, CDR1 SGDLS and CDR2 YYNGEE. The CDR3 region has the DNA TGTGCCAGCAGCGTAGGTGTAGGGAGGGACCTTGAAGCTTTCTTT. Its protein is CASSVGVGRDLEAFF. Together with reference TRBV9 and TRBJ1-1, the CDR3 gives the full variable domain: DSGVTQTPKHLITATGQRVTLRCSPRSGDLSVYWYQQSLDQGLQFLIQYYNGEERAKGNILERFSAQQFPDLHSELNLSSLELGDSALYFCASSVGVGRDLEAFFGQGTRLTVV.

The chain couples TRBV5-6 to TRBJ1-3; D gene uncertain. With 2 bases removed from V and 0 bases from J, the gap between germline ends came to 15 bases. The CDR3 consists of 17 residues. Germline V CDR1 and CDR2: SGHDT, YYEEEE. DNA of the CDR3: TGTGCCAGCAGCTTAGGAACAGTCGCCTTCTCTGGAAACACCATATATTTT. Its translation is CASSLGTVAFSGNTIYF.

This clone was recorded a few times. J is TRBJ2-7 and V is TRBV27; D is uncertain. V was shortened by 2 bases and J by 7 bases, with 12 bases between the two germline ends. This CDR3 is 13 amino acids long. The germline V gene encodes CDR1 MNHEY and CDR2 SMNVEV (reference sequence). The CDR3: CASSLILGLEQYF. CDR3 DNA: TGTGCCAGCAGTTTAATTTTGGGCTTGGAGCAGTACTTC.

The V call is TRBV4-2, the J call TRBJ2-3; D perhaps matches TRBD1 (6 bases). Trimming took 3 bases from V and 5 from J, leaving 18 bases between them. This CDR3 is built from 16 residues. Germline lookup yields CDR1 LGHNA and CDR2 YNFKEQ. CDR3 amino acids: CASSHPIQGDGDTQYF. CDR3 nucleotide sequence: TGTGCCAGCAGCCACCCTATACAGGGAGATGGAGATACGCAGTATTTT.

CDR3 DNA sequence: TGTGCCAGCAGCTTGGGGACAGGGATGTTTGCAGATACGCAGTATTTT. Its translation is CASSLGTGMFADTQYF. The chain uses TRBV7-9 and TRBJ2-3; 9 bases align to TRBD1. The trim removed 3 bases at V and 4 bases at J, leaving 8 bases unmatched. The CDR3 is 16 amino acids. In germline, CDR1 is SEHNR, CDR2 FQNEAQ (reference sequence).

The genes are TRBV28 and TRBJ2-2; D assignment may be TRBD1 or TRBD2 (6 bases each). The CDR3 spans 13 residues. CDR1 is MDHEN, CDR2 SYDVKM, per germline. V gave up 10 bases and J gave up 4 bases, with 13 bases separating them. The chain's CDR3 is CATQGGFTGELFF. Written as DNA, the CDR3 is TGTGCCACCCAAGGGGGGTTCACCGGGGAGCTGTTTTTT.

The chain carries TRBV5-1 and TRBJ2-1; 13 nucleotides match TRBD2. Unmatched junction bases numbered 6, after V lost 3 bases and J lost 6 bases. Germline-derived CDR1 and CDR2 are SGHRS and YFSETQ. The CDR3 totals 16 residues. The CDR3 region has the DNA TGCGCCAGCAGCTACCGGACTAGCGGGAGTGGCAATGAGCAGTTCTTC. Translating gives CASSYRTSGSGNEQFF.

CDR3 sequence (DNA): TGTGCCAGTTACGGGGCTAGCGGACTCTACGAGCAGTACTTC. Its translation: CASYGASGLYEQYF. V and J are TRBV28 and TRBJ2-7; 7 bases are a match to TRBD2. Trimming cost V 9 bases and J 3 bases; bases outside gene matches: 11. CDR1 is MDHEN, CDR2 SYDVKM, per germline. The CDR3 runs to 14 residues.

The genes are TRBV18 and TRBJ2-2; 12 nucleotides line up with TRBD2. CDR3 length: 17 amino acids. The trim removed 3 bases at V and 1 base at J, leaving 3 bases unmatched. Germline lookup yields CDR1 KGHSH and CDR2 LQKENI. CDR3 in amino acids: CASSPPGLAGNTGELFF. Here the CDR3 DNA reads TGTGCCAGCTCACCCCCGGGACTAGCGGGGAACACCGGGGAGCTGTTTTTT.

The sample holds a few counts of this clone. The V gene is TRBV11-2, the J gene TRBJ1-1; tentatively, D is TRBD1 (6 bases). The CDR3 is made up of 14 amino acids. Germline-derived CDR1 and CDR2 are SGHAT and FQNNGV. Trimming pared 6 bases from V and 4 bases from J, leaving 15 bases between. CDR3 nucleotides: TGTGCCAGCAGTTTGGGGGCGGGCTTCACTGAAGCTTTCTTT. Protein sequence: CASSLGAGFTEAFF.